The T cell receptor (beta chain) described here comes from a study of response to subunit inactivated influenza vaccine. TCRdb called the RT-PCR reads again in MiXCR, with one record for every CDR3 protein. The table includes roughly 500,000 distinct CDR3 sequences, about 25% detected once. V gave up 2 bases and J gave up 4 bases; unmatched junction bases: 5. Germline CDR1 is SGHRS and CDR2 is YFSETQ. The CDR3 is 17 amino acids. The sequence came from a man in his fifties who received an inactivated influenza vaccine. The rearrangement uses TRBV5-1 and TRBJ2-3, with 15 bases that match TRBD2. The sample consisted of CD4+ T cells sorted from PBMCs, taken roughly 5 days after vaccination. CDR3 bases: TGCGCCAGCAGCTTCGCGGGACTAGCGGGGGGTTCAGATACGCAGTATTTT. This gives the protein CASSFAGLAGGSDTQYF.